These 8 T cell receptor beta chains came from one sample sequenced in a study of cytomegalovirus exposure and HLA in healthy donors. The study ran its PCR with 60 Vbeta and 13 Jbeta primers. Profiled with immunoSEQ multiplex PCR; TCRdb holds only in-frame clones, not every one. The table includes about 150,000 clones, approximately 72% detected once. Input material: PBMCs. These TCRs come from a man between 18 and 29 years old in good health and CMV-seronegative.

The V and J genes are TRBV28 and TRBJ1-5; 7 bases fit TRBD1. V was clipped by 8 bases and J by 0 bases; unmatched bases: 4. Germline values: CDR1 MDHEN, CDR2 SYDVKM. The CDR3 is 14 amino acids. CDR3 region: CASATGDSNQPQHF. Here the CDR3 DNA reads TGTGCCAGCGCAACAGGGGATAGCAATCAGCCCCAGCATTTT.

This clone is a singleton in its sample. This chain connects TRBV4-1 to TRBJ2-7; 7 nucleotides line up with TRBD1. V lost 0 bases and J lost 3; bases outside the gene matches: 8. The CDR3 covers 16 residues. From germline, CDR1 is MGHRA and CDR2 YSYEKL. This CDR3 is CASSQDTGTVDYEQYF. For the CDR3, the DNA is TGCGCCAGCAGCCAAGACACCGGGACAGTAGACTACGAGCAGTACTTC.

The V call is TRBV5-4, the J call TRBJ2-4, with TRBD2 identical over 10 bases. This CDR3 comprises 18 residues. After removal of 4 bases from V and 0 bases from J, the junction contained 10 bases not matched to a gene. Germline V gene lookup returns CDR1 SGHNT and CDR2 YYREEE (reference sequence). The CDR3 nucleotides read TGTGCCAGCAGCACCTTAGCGGGGGGAACCGAAGCCAAAAACATTCAGTACTTC. Translated, it gives CASSTLAGGTEAKNIQYF. Looking up the rest from reference TRBV5-4 and TRBJ2-4 gives the full variable domain: ETGVTQSPTHLIKTRGQQVTLRCSSQSGHNTVSWYQQALGQGPQFIFQYYREEENGRGNFPPRFSGLQFPNYSSELNVNALELDDSALYLCASSTLAGGTEAKNIQYFGAGTRLSVL.

V gene TRBV13 combines with J gene TRBJ2-2; D remains unclear. The CDR3 runs to 12 residues. The V and J ends lost 2 bases and 7 bases respectively, with 5 bases between them. Germline V lookup: CDR1 PRHDT, CDR2 FYEKMQ (reference sequence). Here the CDR3 DNA reads TGTGCCAGCAGCTTAACCGGCGGGGAGCTGTTTTTT. Its translation is CASSLTGGELFF.

This chain connects TRBV7-9 to TRBJ1-2, with a weak D call TRBD1 (6 bases). Germline lookup yields CDR1 SEHNR and CDR2 FQNEAQ (reference sequence). V was clipped by 4 bases and J by 6 bases, with 12 bases between them. This CDR3 spans 13 amino acids. In nucleotides, the CDR3 is TGTGCCAGCAGCTCACAGGGTAATAATGGCTACACCTTC. Amino acid sequence: CASSSQGNNGYTF. The full variable domain, rest sourced from reference TRBV7-9 and TRBJ1-2, is DTGVSQNPRHKITKRGQNVTFRCDPISEHNRLYWYRQTLGQGPEFLTYFQNEAQLEKSRLLSDRFSAERPKGSFSTLEIQRTEQGDSAMYLCASSSQGNNGYTFGSGTRLTVV.

V gene TRBV9 combines with J gene TRBJ2-1; 11 nucleotides line up with TRBD2. CDR1 is SGDLS and CDR2 is YYNGEE in the germline V gene. The CDR3 consists of 18 residues. Trimming cost V 1 base and J 8 bases; bases outside gene matches: 14. CDR3 protein: CASSVSSGGARSPDEQFF. The CDR3, as DNA: TGTGCCAGCAGCGTAAGTAGCGGGGGGGCTCGTTCTCCCGATGAGCAGTTCTTC.

This clone was observed a few times. The J gene is TRBJ1-4, the V gene TRBV19; 7 positions agree with TRBD1. The V segment lost 3 bases and the J segment 6 bases; nucleotides outside the gene matches: 4. Germline V gene sequence: CDR1 LNHDA, CDR2 SQIVND (reference sequence). The length of the CDR3 is 14 residues. Here the CDR3 DNA reads TGTGCCAGTAGTATTAGAGACAGGGATGAAAAACTGTTTTTT. This sequence encodes CASSIRDRDEKLFF.

V and J are TRBV28 and TRBJ1-2; D not resolved. The CDR3 loop spans 16 amino acids. Trimming removed 5 bases from V and 4 bases from J, with 20 bases in between. The germline V gene encodes CDR1 MDHEN and CDR2 SYDVKM. The CDR3 reads CASSPAAGPFLYGYTF. The CDR3 bases are TGTGCCAGCAGTCCCGCCGCAGGCCCGTTCCTCTATGGCTACACCTTC.